What follows are 27 T cell receptor beta chains derived from one specimen sequenced in a study of CD8+CD57+ T cells in acquired aplastic anemia (dated by TCRdb to between 2018 and 2020). Expansion of CD8+CD57+ cells had been shown by flow cytometry in the patients chosen for sequencing. Sequencing used an Illumina HiSeq 2000. Genomic DNA served as template for TCR beta VDJ combination and CDR3 sequence profiling. TCRdb reprocessed the public reads (quality trimming at Q25 with fastp, clone calling with MiXCR) and kept in-frame beta chains. CDR3 protein sequences are deduplicated, and each keeps its most common genes and DNA. Across this sample there are around 190,000 distinct CDR3 sequences, with 48% seen only once. Clones ranked in the top ten supply under 15% of the sample. Source material: sorted CD4+, CD8+, or CD8+CD57+ T cells (not recorded which) from PBMCs. These TCRs come from a human donor with aplastic anemia.

The CDR3 is CSVEDSPDTQYF. Here the CDR3 DNA reads TGCAGCGTTGAAGATTCCCCAGATACGCAGTATTTT. The chain combines TRBV29-1 with TRBJ2-3; D unclear. Germline lookup yields CDR1 SQVTM and CDR2 ANQGSEA. This CDR3 comprises 12 residues. V was clipped by 0 bases and J by 4 bases, with 5 bases between them.

V gene TRBV6-1 combines with J gene TRBJ1-1, with D tentatively TRBD1 (6 bases). The germline gives CDR1 MNHNS, CDR2 SASEGT. This CDR3 is built from 13 residues. The V end was cut by 7 bases, the J end by 4 bases, with 13 bases between. CDR3 coding DNA: TGTGCCAGCAACCAAAGGGGGGCCACTGAAGCTTTCTTT. Protein: CASNQRGATEAFF.

The chain carries TRBV24-1 and TRBJ2-2; no firm D call. The CDR3 extends over 14 amino acids. V shed 3 bases and J shed 4 bases, with 8 bases lying between them. Germline CDR1 and CDR2: KGHDR and SFDVKD. The chain's CDR3 is CATSDARGTGELFF. The CDR3 coding sequence is TGTGCCACCAGTGATGCGCGAGGCACCGGGGAGCTGTTTTTT.

In this sample, this clonotype turned up once. This chain joins TRBV7-8 and TRBJ2-7, with D tentatively TRBD1 (5 bases). V lost 2 bases to trimming and J lost 3 bases, with 11 bases between them. There are 14 residues in the CDR3. Germline CDR1 SGHVS, CDR2 FQNEAQ. For the CDR3, the DNA is TGTGCCAGCAGCTTAAGGGGATCAGGCTACGAGCAGTACTTC. Amino acid sequence: CASSLRGSGYEQYF.

In this sample, this clonotype turned up many times. The junction does not match germline at one end; this may be a read error. The chain carries TRBV19 and TRBJ1-6; 7 nucleotides agree with TRBD1. CDR1 is LNHDA, CDR2 SQIVND, per germline (reference sequence). The CDR3 consists of 16 residues. The CDR3 region has the DNA TGTGCCCGTAGTAGGTCCCACCGGGACAGTCGTTCACCCCTCCACTTT. This gives the protein CARSRSHRDSRSPLHF.

The V call is TRBV24-1, the J call TRBJ2-7; TRBD2 matches at 12 bases. CDR1 is KGHDR and CDR2 is SFDVKD in the germline V gene. CDR3 length equals 17 residues. The J segment lost 0 bases and the V segment lost 4 bases, leaving 6 bases of the junction unmatched. The CDR3 DNA is TGTGCCACCAGTGAGGGACTAGCGGGTGAGAGCTCCTACGAGCAGTACTTC. It specifies CATSEGLAGESSYEQYF.

The chain combines TRBV6-5 with TRBJ2-5; D remains ambiguous. Trimming left V 11 bases short and J 7 bases short, with 11 bases between. Per germline, CDR1 MNHEY and CDR2 SVGAGI. This CDR3 is 10 amino acids long. In DNA form, the CDR3 reads TGTGCCCGAGAAAGGGCGACCCAGTACTTC. Amino acids: CARERATQYF.

This clonotype appeared a few times. CDR3: CSARDTSGPGTQYF. The CDR3 DNA follows: TGCAGTGCTAGAGATACTAGTGGGCCAGGTACGCAGTATTTT. This chain joins TRBV20-1 and TRBJ2-3; tentatively, D is TRBD2 (5 bases). The CDR3 runs 14 residues. Germline values: CDR1 DFQATT, CDR2 SNEGSKA (reference sequence). The V end was cut by 0 bases, the J end by 8 bases, with 15 bases between.

This clonotype was picked up one time. The CDR3 sequence: CASSTGTGTQYF. The CDR3 DNA reads as TGTGCCAGCAGCACGGGGACCGGTACGCAGTATTTT. The chain joins TRBV7-3 to TRBJ2-3, with D perhaps being TRBD1 or TRBD2 (5 bases each). CDR3 length equals 12 residues. Germline CDR1 SGHTA, CDR2 FQGTGA. V lost 5 bases and J lost 8, with 11 bases in between.

The sample holds a few counts of this clonotype. This chain connects TRBV5-1 to TRBJ2-3; 12 bases match TRBD2. The CDR3 runs 19 residues. V trimming: 0 bases; J trimming: 2 bases; junction bases outside the gene matches: 10. The germline V gene has CDR1 SGHRS and CDR2 YFSETQ. The CDR3 DNA sequence: TGCGCCAGCAGCTTGGGACTAGCGGGGGCCGGGCTATTCACAGATACGCAGTATTTT. This gives the protein CASSLGLAGAGLFTDTQYF.

The V and J genes are TRBV5-4 and TRBJ2-2; 9 nucleotides agree with TRBD2. V shed 5 bases, J shed 5 bases, and the junction held 7 bases outside the gene matches. Germline assignment: CDR1 SGHNT and CDR2 YYREEE (reference sequence). CDR3 length: 15 amino acids. The CDR3 DNA is TGTGCCAGCAGTTTTCCAGCGGGAGGAACCGGGGAGCTGTTTTTT. Its translation: CASSFPAGGTGELFF.

This clonotype has ten or more counts. This chain joins TRBV12-3 or TRBV12-4 and TRBJ1-1, with D perhaps matching TRBD1 (6 bases). The V end lost 0 bases, the J end lost 7 bases, and 12 bases lay between the germline ends. This CDR3 contains 14 residues. The CDR3: CASSLARGRSEAFF. The CDR3 nucleotides read TGTGCCAGCAGTTTAGCCCGGGGGCGGAGTGAAGCTTTCTTT.

The chain combines TRBV7-8 with TRBJ2-2; the match to TRBD1 covers 11 bases. V shed 11 bases, J shed 5 bases, and the junction held 7 bases outside the gene matches. Germline V gene data show CDR1 as SGHVS and CDR2 as FQNEAQ. The CDR3 totals 14 residues. For the CDR3, the DNA is TGTGCCGGAGGACAGGGGGCAGGGACCGGGGAGCTGTTTTTT. This translates into CAGGQGAGTGELFF.

This clonotype was counted at least ten times. The V and J genes are TRBV7-9 and TRBJ1-1, with unresolved D. Trimming stripped 5 bases from V and 2 bases from J, with 12 bases between. The V gene's germline CDR1 is SEHNR and CDR2 FQNEAQ (reference sequence). This CDR3 contains 14 residues. The CDR3 protein is CASSRPSGNTEAFF. The CDR3 nucleotides read TGTGCCAGCAGCCGACCGTCGGGAAACACTGAAGCTTTCTTT.

The V gene is TRBV18, the J gene TRBJ2-3, with no clear D. The germline CDR1 and CDR2 sequences are KGHSH and LQKENI. The length of the CDR3 is 14 residues. V gave up 0 bases and J gave up 5 bases, with 9 bases separating them. The CDR3 region has the DNA TGTGCCAGCTCACCACCTGGGGTTATAGATACGCAGTATTTT. It translates to CASSPPGVIDTQYF.

This chain uses TRBV7-8 with TRBJ1-6; 9 bases line up with TRBD1. Germline V lookup: CDR1 SGHVS, CDR2 FQNEAQ. This CDR3 is 14 amino acids long. Trimming took 6 bases from V and 10 from J; bases not matched to a gene: 7. Here the CDR3 DNA reads TGTGCCAGCAGAGACAGGGGGTCAGGATCACCCCTCCACTTT. Amino acid sequence: CASRDRGSGSPLHF.

To note about this clonotype: Just one base apart from a much larger clone, this may be a read error. In DNA form, the CDR3 reads TGCAGTACTAGACCTGAGACAGGGTTTTTC. As protein: CSTRPETGFF. This rearrangement joins TRBV20-1 to TRBJ1-2; 7 bases are a match to TRBD1. CDR1 is DFQATT, CDR2 SNEGSKA, per germline (reference sequence). The CDR3 contains 10 residues.

The J gene is TRBJ2-1, the V gene TRBV19; the D is unclear. Trimming took 1 base from V and 10 from J, leaving 8 bases between them. Germline V lookup: CDR1 LNHDA, CDR2 SQIVND (reference sequence). The CDR3 is made up of 12 amino acids. The CDR3 DNA follows: TGTGCCAGTAGTATAGGTTCGTGGGAGCAGTTCTTC. Translated: CASSIGSWEQFF.

This clonotype was counted at least ten times. The genes are TRBV6-1 and TRBJ2-1, with D hard to call. From germline, CDR1 is MNHNS and CDR2 SASEGT. This CDR3 region has 13 residues. The germline V and J ends were trimmed by 2 bases and 5 bases, with 7 bases remaining between them. For the CDR3, the DNA is TGTGCCAGCAGTGAACAGGCCAACAATGAGCAGTTCTTC. Protein product: CASSEQANNEQFF.

The CDR3 here is CASGDSTYNSPLHF. The CDR3 DNA reads TGTGCCAGCGGCGACAGCACTTATAATTCACCCCTCCACTTT. J is TRBJ1-6 and V is TRBV25-1, with TRBD1 as a possible D gene (5 bases). The ends were cut back, 8 bases at V and 4 bases at J, with 12 bases in the middle. CDR3 length: 14 residues. CDR1 MGHDK and CDR2 SYGVNS come from the germline V gene.

This clonotype appeared a few times. The chain couples TRBV10-3 to TRBJ2-1, with a possible D match to TRBD2 (6 bases). V was pared by 6 bases and J by 0 bases, with 6 bases between. The CDR3 spans 13 residues. In germline, CDR1 is ENHRY, CDR2 SYGVKD. The CDR3 nucleotides read TGTGCCATCAGGGACTACTCCTACAATGAGCAGTTCTTC. Translation gives CAIRDYSYNEQFF.

This clonotype has a count of ten or more. The genes are TRBV5-5 and TRBJ1-2, with TRBD1 as a possible D gene (5 bases). The germline V gene encodes CDR1 SGHKS and CDR2 YYEKEE (reference sequence). V gave up 3 bases and J gave up 4 bases, with 16 bases separating them. This CDR3 has 15 amino acids. In DNA form, the CDR3 reads TGTGCCAGCAGCTCCCTGGGACCGAAGAGCTATGGCTACACCTTC. It codes for CASSSLGPKSYGYTF.

This clonotype appeared many times. Germline is not matched at one junction end, which may reflect a read error. The gene calls are TRBV12-3 or TRBV12-4 and TRBJ2-3, with TRBD2 matching over 13 bases. The CDR3 has 15 amino acids. This CDR3 is CASSLGLAGSDTQYF. The DNA of the CDR3 is TGCGCCAGCAGCTTGGGACTAGCGGGATCAGATACGCAGTATTTT.

In the case of this clonotype: The CDR3 does not end in the conserved phenylalanine or tryptophan, so this is likely a read error. V and J are TRBV6-1 and TRBJ2-1, with 13 bases matching TRBD2. In germline, CDR1 is MNHNS, CDR2 SASEGT. This CDR3 has 14 amino acids. The V segment lost 5 bases and the J segment 9 bases; nucleotides outside the gene matches: 4. The CDR3 protein is CASSRLAGGSEQFL. CDR3 coding DNA: TGTGCCAGCAGTAGACTAGCGGGGGGCAGTGAGCAGTTCCTC.

In nucleotides, the CDR3 is TGTGCCAGCAGTCCGGACAGGGGGTTCGCCTACGAGCAGTACTTC. Protein sequence: CASSPDRGFAYEQYF. This sequence joins TRBV2 and TRBJ2-7; 10 bases fit TRBD1. V was pared by 5 bases and J by 2 bases, with 6 bases of the junction left unmatched. Germline V lookup: CDR1 SNHLY, CDR2 FYNNEI. The CDR3 is 15 residues long.

This chain connects TRBV9 to TRBJ1-1; 9 bases agree with TRBD1. CDR1 and CDR2 (germline): SGDLS, YYNGEE. CDR3 length: 15 amino acids. V gave up 7 bases and J gave up 5 bases; unmatched junction bases: 12. CDR3 nucleotides: TGTGCCAGCCAAGGGGTGGGTGGACAGGGGACTGAAGCTTTCTTT. It is translated as CASQGVGGQGTEAFF.

V usage is TRBV29-1 and J usage is TRBJ1-1; the match to TRBD1 covers 7 bases. The CDR3 loop spans 15 amino acids. Per germline, CDR1 SQVTM and CDR2 ANQGSEA. J gave up 1 base and V 6 bases, and 11 bases lay outside the gene matches. The CDR3 DNA follows: TGCAGCGTGGGGCTGGGGAGACAGGGGAACACTGAAGCTTTCTTT. It specifies CSVGLGRQGNTEAFF.